Sequencing of this TCR beta chain was carried out in a study of cytomegalovirus exposure and HLA in healthy donors. In the case of this clone: No antigen is known for it.

The PCR used 60 Vbeta and 13 Jbeta primers. Produced via immunoSEQ multiplex PCR; TCRdb's table is partial and in-frame only. Here the sample spans about 140,000 clones, around 75% being singletons. Regarding the study as a whole: The investigators catalogued under 200 TCR beta chains as cytomegalovirus-associated. The likely origin of a cluster of highly shared sequence variants was a sequencing artifact.

The sequencing sample was made of PBMCs. This receptor was obtained from a middle-aged man in good health and CMV-seronegative.

The CDR3, as DNA: TGCGCCAGCAGCTGGGACAGGACCTACGAGCAGTACTTC. It codes for CASSWDRTYEQYF. The chain couples TRBV5-1 to TRBJ2-5; 8 positions match TRBD1. The J call is in doubt because the DNA end fits TRBJ2-7 better. The CDR3 loop spans 13 amino acids. The germline V gene has CDR1 SGHRS and CDR2 YFSETQ.